This T cell receptor beta chain was recovered during a study of T cell responses to AZD1222 COVID-19 vaccine. Study findings and constraints: Breadth and depth of Spike-specific TCRs rose after two AZD1222 doses. Seropositive AZD1222 recipients at baseline numbered only six or seven. Sampled repertoires all dated from after the peak T cell response. Dominant at 160-218 and 743-854, vaccine-associated CD4 TCRs also spanned spike.

Note on this clone: Its specificity is unknown.

Clones were read by immunoSEQ multiplex PCR, and TCRdb kept only the in-frame ones, dropping some. Here the sample spans about 94,000 clones, 85% being singletons. The CDR3 is 16 residues long. The chain employs TRBV21-1 and TRBJ2-2; the table names TRBD2, a call not compared with the DNA. TRBV21-1 is noted as a pseudogene. Specimen: peripheral blood, collected 28 days after the second AZD1222 dose. The source is an adult who received the AZD1222 COVID-19 vaccine. The CDR3 sequence: CASSNPGSENTGELFF. The CDR3 nucleotides read TGTGCCAGCAGCAATCCCGGGAGCGAGAACACCGGGGAGCTGTTTTTT.